This TCR beta chain originates from a study of blood T cell repertoires in COVID-19. Sequencing used immunoSEQ multiplex PCR; TCRdb keeps in-frame clones, though not all of them. The sample shows around 220,000 clones, roughly 80% of them seen only once. The receptor was derived from a human donor in a cohort sampled during active COVID-19. Sequencing was carried out using peripheral blood.

CDR3 coding DNA: TGTGCCAGCAGAGCAGACAGGCCGAGAAATCAGCCCCAGCATTTT. Encoded protein: CASRADRPRNQPQHF. This chain uses TRBV2 with TRBJ1-5; tentatively, D is TRBD1 (6 bases). CDR3 length: 15 amino acids. Trimming left V 6 bases short and J 4 bases short, with 16 bases between. Looked up from germline, CDR1 is SNHLY and CDR2 is FYNNEI.